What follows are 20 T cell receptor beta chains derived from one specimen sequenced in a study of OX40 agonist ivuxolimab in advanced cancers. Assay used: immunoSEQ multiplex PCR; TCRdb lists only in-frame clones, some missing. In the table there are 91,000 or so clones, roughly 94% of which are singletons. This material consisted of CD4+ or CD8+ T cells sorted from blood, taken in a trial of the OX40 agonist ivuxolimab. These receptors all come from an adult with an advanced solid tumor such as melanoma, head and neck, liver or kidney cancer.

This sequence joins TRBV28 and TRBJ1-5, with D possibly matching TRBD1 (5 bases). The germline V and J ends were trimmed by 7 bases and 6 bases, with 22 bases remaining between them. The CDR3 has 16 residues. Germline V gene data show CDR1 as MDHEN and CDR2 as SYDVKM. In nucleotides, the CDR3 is TGTGCCAGCACCCTAGGAGGGGTGACCCTACGTCAGCCCCAGCATTTT. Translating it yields CASTLGGVTLRQPQHF. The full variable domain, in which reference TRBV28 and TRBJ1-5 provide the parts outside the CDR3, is DVKVTQSSRYLVKRTGEKVFLECVQDMDHENMFWYRQDPGLGLRLIYFSYDVKMKEKGDIPEGYSVSREKKERFSLILESASTNQTSMYLCASTLGGVTLRQPQHFGDGTRLSIL.

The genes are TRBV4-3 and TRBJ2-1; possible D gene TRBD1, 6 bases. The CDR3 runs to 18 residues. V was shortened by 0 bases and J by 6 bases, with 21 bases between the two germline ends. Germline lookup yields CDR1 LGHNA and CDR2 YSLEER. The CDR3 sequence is CASSQESSRGSFTNEQFF. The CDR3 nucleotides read TGCGCCAGCAGCCAAGAGAGTTCTAGGGGGAGTTTCACCAATGAGCAGTTCTTC.

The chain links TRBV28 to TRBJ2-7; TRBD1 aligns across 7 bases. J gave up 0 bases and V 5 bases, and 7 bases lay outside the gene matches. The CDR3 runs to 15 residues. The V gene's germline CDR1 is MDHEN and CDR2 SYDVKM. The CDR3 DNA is TGTGCCAGCAGTGGGGGACAGCTTAGCTCCTACGAGCAGTACTTC. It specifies CASSGGQLSSYEQYF.

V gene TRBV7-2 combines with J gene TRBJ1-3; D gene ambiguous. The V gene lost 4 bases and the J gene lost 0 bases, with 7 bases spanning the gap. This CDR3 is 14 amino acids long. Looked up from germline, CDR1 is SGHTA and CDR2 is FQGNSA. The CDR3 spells CASSSPLSGNTIYF. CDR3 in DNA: TGTGCCAGCAGCTCGCCCCTCTCTGGAAACACCATATATTTT.

The CDR3 nucleotides read TGTGCCAACCCGACAGGGGAATCCTACGAGCAGTACTTC. Its protein product is CANPTGESYEQYF. The rearrangement joins TRBV10-3 to TRBJ2-7, with 8 bases identical to TRBD1. There are 13 residues in the CDR3. V shed 10 bases and J 1 base; nucleotides not matched to a gene: 6. Germline loops: CDR1 ENHRY, CDR2 SYGVKD.

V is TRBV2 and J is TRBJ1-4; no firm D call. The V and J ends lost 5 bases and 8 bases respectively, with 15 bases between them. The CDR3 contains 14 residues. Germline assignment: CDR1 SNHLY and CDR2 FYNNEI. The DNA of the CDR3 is TGTGCCAGCAGTAGGACCTCCACCGCGGAAAAACTGTTTTTT. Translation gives CASSRTSTAEKLFF. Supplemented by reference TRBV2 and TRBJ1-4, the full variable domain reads EPEVTQTPSHQVTQMGQEVILRCVPISNHLYFYWYRQILGQKVEFLVSFYNNEISEKSEIFDDQFSVERPDGSNFTLKIRSTKLEDSAMYFCASSRTSTAEKLFFGSGTQLSVL.

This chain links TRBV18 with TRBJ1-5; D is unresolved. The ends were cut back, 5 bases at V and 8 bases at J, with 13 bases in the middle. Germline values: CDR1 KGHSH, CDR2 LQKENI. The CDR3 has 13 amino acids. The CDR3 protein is CASSLAVREPQHF. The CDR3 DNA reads TGTGCCAGCTCATTAGCGGTTCGAGAGCCCCAGCATTTT.

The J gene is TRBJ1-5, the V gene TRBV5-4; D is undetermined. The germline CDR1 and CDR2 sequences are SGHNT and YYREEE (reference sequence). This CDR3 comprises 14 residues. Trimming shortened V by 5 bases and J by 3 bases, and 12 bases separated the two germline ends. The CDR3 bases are TGTGCCAGCAGTTCACAACGGGCCAATCAGCCCCAGCATTTT. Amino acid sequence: CASSSQRANQPQHF.

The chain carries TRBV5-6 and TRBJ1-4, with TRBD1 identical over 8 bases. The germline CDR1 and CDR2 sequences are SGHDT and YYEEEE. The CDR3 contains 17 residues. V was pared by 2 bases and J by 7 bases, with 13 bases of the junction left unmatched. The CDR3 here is CASSFGQGALIGEKLFF. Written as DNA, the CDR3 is TGTGCCAGCAGCTTTGGGCAGGGGGCTTTGATTGGTGAAAAACTGTTTTTT.

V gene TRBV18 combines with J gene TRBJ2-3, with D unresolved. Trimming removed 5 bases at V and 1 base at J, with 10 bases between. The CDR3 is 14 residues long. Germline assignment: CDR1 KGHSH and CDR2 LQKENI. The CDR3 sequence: CASSSTGGTDTQYF. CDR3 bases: TGTGCCAGCTCATCCACTGGAGGCACAGATACGCAGTATTTT.

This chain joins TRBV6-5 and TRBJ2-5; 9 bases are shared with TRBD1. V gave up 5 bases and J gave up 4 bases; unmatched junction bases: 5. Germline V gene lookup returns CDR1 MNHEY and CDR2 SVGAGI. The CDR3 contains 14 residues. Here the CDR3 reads CASSLGTGIETQYF. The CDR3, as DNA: TGTGCCAGCAGTCTCGGGACAGGGATAGAGACCCAGTACTTC.

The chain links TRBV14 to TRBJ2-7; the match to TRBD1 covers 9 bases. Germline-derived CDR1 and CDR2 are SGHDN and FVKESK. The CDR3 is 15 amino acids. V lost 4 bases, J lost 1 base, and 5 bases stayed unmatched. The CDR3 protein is CASSRQGVLSYEQYF. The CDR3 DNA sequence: TGTGCCAGCAGCCGACAGGGGGTTCTTTCCTACGAGCAGTACTTC.

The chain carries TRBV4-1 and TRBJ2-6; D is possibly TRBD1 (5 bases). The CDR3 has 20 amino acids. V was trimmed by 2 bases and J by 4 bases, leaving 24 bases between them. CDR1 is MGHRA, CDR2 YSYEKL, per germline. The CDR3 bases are TGCGCCAGCAGCCAATCTGTCCCCCTCGCCAGGGCATCGGGGGCCAACGTCCTGACTTTC. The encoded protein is CASSQSVPLARASGANVLTF.

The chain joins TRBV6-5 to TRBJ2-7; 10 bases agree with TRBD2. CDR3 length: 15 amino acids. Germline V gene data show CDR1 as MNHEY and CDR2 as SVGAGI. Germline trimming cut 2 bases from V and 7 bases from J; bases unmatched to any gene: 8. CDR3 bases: TGTGCCAGCAGTTACGGGGGTAGCGGGAGGACAGAGCAGTACTTC. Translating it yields CASSYGGSGRTEQYF.

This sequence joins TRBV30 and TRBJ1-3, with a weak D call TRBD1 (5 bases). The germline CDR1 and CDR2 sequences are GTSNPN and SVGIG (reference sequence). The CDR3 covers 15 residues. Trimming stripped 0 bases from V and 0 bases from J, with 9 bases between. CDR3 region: CAWSVRGASGNTIYF. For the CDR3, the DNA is TGTGCCTGGAGTGTACGGGGCGCCTCTGGAAACACCATATATTTT. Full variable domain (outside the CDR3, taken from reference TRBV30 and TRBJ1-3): SQTIHQWPATLVQPVGSPLSLECTVEGTSNPNLYWYRQAAGRGLQLLFYSVGIGQISSEVPQNLSASRPQDRQFILSSKKLLLSDSGFYLCAWSVRGASGNTIYFGEGSWLTVV.

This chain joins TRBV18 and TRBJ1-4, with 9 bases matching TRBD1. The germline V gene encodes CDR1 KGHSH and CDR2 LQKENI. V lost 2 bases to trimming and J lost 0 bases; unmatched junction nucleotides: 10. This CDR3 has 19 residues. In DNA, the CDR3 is TGTGCCAGCTCACCAAGGGGTAACAGGGGGCCCGCAACTAATGAAAAACTGTTTTTT. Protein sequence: CASSPRGNRGPATNEKLFF.

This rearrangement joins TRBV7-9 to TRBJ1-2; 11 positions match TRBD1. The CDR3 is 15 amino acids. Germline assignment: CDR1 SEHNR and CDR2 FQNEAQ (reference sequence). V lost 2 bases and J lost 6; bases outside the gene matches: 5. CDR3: CASSLSGQGANGYTF. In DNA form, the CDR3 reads TGTGCCAGCAGCTTATCCGGACAGGGGGCAAATGGCTACACCTTC. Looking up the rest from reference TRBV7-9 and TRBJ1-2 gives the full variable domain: DTGVSQNPRHKITKRGQNVTFRCDPISEHNRLYWYRQTLGQGPEFLTYFQNEAQLEKSRLLSDRFSAERPKGSFSTLEIQRTEQGDSAMYLCASSLSGQGANGYTFGSGTRLTVV.

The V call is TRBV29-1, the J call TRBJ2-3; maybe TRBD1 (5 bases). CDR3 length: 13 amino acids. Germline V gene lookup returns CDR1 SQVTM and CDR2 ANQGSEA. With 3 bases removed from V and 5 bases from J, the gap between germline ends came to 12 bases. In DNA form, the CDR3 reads TGCAGCGTTGACCCTCAAAGGGGAGATACGCAGTATTTT. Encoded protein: CSVDPQRGDTQYF.

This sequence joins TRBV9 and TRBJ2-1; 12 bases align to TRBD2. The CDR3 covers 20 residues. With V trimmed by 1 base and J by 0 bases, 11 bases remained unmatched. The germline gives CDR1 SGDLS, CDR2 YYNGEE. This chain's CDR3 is CASSVSTSGGPSSSYNEQFF. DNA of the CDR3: TGTGCCAGCAGCGTATCAACTAGCGGGGGGCCTTCGAGCTCCTACAATGAGCAGTTCTTC. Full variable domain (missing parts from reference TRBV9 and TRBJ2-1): DSGVTQTPKHLITATGQRVTLRCSPRSGDLSVYWYQQSLDQGLQFLIQYYNGEERAKGNILERFSAQQFPDLHSELNLSSLELGDSALYFCASSVSTSGGPSSSYNEQFFGPGTRLTVL.

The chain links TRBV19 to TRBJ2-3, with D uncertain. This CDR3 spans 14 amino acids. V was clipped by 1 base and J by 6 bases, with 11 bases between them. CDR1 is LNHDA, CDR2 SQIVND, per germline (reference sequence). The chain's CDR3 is CASSIGQMRDTQYF. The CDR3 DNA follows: TGTGCCAGTAGTATAGGGCAGATGAGGGATACGCAGTATTTT.